These T cell receptor beta chains were read from a single sample in a study of shared T cell receptors in the human thymus. The repertoire was sequenced with immunoSEQ multiplex PCR; TCRdb's copy has only in-frame clones and lacks some. The sample lists hundreds of thousands of clones, roughly 86% seen once, with over 0.008% in the top ten. The same data also contributed to another study, on human thymus T cells.

The sequencing sample was made of thymocytes. These receptors came from a boy in the first two years of life with a congenital heart defect. Each CDR3 is given with its conserved first and last residue. A D gene is named only where the DNA matches it firmly. Part of the rows lack a size; the others show once, few, many or a class for expanded clones.

d_gene,j_gene,v_gene,abundance,CDR3aa,CDR3nt
TRBD2,TRBJ2-2,TRBV6-1,NA,CASSEPNGTSDRGNTGELFF,TGTGCCAGCAGTGAACCGAACGGGACTAGCGATCGAGGAAACACCGGGGAGCTGTTTTTT
TRBD2,TRBJ2-1,TRBV7-2,NA,CASSLYAAGGPNEQFF,TGTGCCAGCAGCTTATATGCAGCGGGGGGGCCAAATGAGCAGTTCTTC
TRBD1,TRBJ1-3,TRBV30,NA,CAWSEKDRGGPSGNTIYF,TGTGCCTGGAGTGAAAAGGACAGGGGGGGACCCTCTGGAAACACCATATATTTT
TRBD2,TRBJ2-7,TRBV5-1,NA,CASRLAEAYEQYF,TGCGCCAGCAGACTAGCGGAAGCCTACGAGCAGTACTTC
TRBD1,TRBJ1-1,TRBV23-1,NA,CASTDRGRDTEAFF,TGCGCCAGCACCGACAGGGGAAGGGACACTGAAGCTTTCTTT
TRBD2,TRBJ2-3,TRBV4-2,once,CASSQKSGLAAGNTDTQYF,TGTGCCAGCAGCCAAAAAAGCGGACTAGCGGCGGGGAACACAGATACGCAGTATTTT
TRBD1,TRBJ2-7,TRBV6-5,NA,CASSYPGGEQYF,TGTGCCAGCAGTTACCCAGGGGGCGAGCAGTACTTC
NA,TRBJ1-6,TRBV6-5,NA,CASSQRVGGNSPLHF,TGTGCCAGCAGTCAGAGGGTAGGGGGTAATTCACCCCTCCACTTT
NA,TRBJ2-3,TRBV7-8,NA,CASSLDTGTGEDTQYF,TGTGCCAGCAGCCTCGATACCGGGACTGGGGAAGATACGCAGTATTTT
NA,TRBJ1-1,TRBV14,NA,CASSQDRQAVNTEAFF,TGTGCCAGCAGCCAAGATAGACAGGCGGTGAACACTGAAGCTTTCTTT
NA,TRBJ2-2,TRBV4-3,NA,CASSPFGGQASTGELFF,TGCGCCAGCAGCCCCTTCGGGGGGCAGGCCTCAACCGGGGAGCTGTTTTTT
NA,TRBJ2-6,TRBV10-3,NA,CAISESAGEGSGANVLTF,TGTGCCATCAGTGAGTCGGCTGGAGAAGGTTCTGGGGCCAACGTCCTGACTTTC
TRBD2,TRBJ2-1,TRBV4-3,NA,CASSHPSRTSSYNEQFF,TGCGCCAGCAGCCATCCCAGTCGGACTAGTTCTTACAATGAGCAGTTCTTC
TRBD2,TRBJ2-7,TRBV4-1,few,CASSQDGLADYEQYF,TGCGCCAGCAGCCAAGATGGGCTAGCGGACTACGAGCAGTACTTC
NA,TRBJ2-3,TRBV7-2,NA,CASSLAGGIYTQYF,TGTGCCAGCAGCTTAGCGGGGGGAATCTATACGCAGTATTTT
NA,TRBJ1-6,TRBV11-2,NA,CASRKMRKNSPLHF,TGTGCCAGCAGGAAGATGAGGAAAAATTCACCCCTCCACTTT
NA,TRBJ1-5,TRBV18,NA,CASSPEPGDQPQHF,TGTGCCAGCTCGCCGGAGCCCGGGGATCAGCCCCAGCATTTT
TRBD1,TRBJ2-7,TRBV27,NA,CASSPMTGKISYEQYF,TGTGCCAGCAGTCCAATGACAGGGAAGATCTCCTACGAGCAGTACTTC
TRBD1,TRBJ2-7,TRBV19,few,CASSIGTGMQDEQYF,TGTGCCAGTAGTATCGGGACAGGGATGCAGGACGAGCAGTACTTC
NA,TRBJ2-3,TRBV21-1,NA,CASSHPGLYTDTQYF,TGTGCCAGCAGCCACCCGGGATTATACACAGATACGCAGTATTTT
TRBD1,TRBJ2-2,TRBV12-5,NA,CASGRDSGPMPTPLNTGELFF,TGTGCTAGTGGCCGGGACAGTGGCCCTATGCCTACCCCTCTTAACACCGGGGAGCTGTTTTTT
TRBD1,TRBJ1-2,TRBV9,NA,CASSAGGRDRASGYTF,TGTGCCAGCAGCGCCGGGGGGCGGGACAGGGCTTCTGGCTACACCTTC
NA,TRBJ1-5,TRBV28,NA,CATRTEYTNQPQHF,TGTGCCACACGGACAGAGTACACCAATCAGCCCCAGCATTTT
NA,TRBJ1-2,TRBV7-3,few,CASSLLGGLGYTF,TGTGCCAGCAGCTTATTGGGGGGGCTGGGCTACACCTTC
NA,TRBJ2-2,TRBV27,NA,CASSPRRQDPGELFF,TGTGCCAGCAGTCCCCGAAGACAGGACCCCGGGGAGCTGTTTTTT
TRBD1,TRBJ1-1,TRBV6-5,NA,CASSAIRTGRTEAFF,TGTGCCAGCAGTGCTATCCGGACAGGGAGGACTGAAGCTTTCTTT
NA,TRBJ2-5,TRBV12-5,NA,CASGSYETQYF,TGTGCTAGTGGGTCCTATGAGACCCAGTACTTC
TRBD2,TRBJ2-4,TRBV6-5,NA,CASNERGAKNIQYF,TGTGCCAGCAATGAGCGGGGGGCCAAAAACATTCAGTACTTC
TRBD2,TRBJ2-5,TRBV4-1,NA,CASSQDRKAGNTQETQYF,TGCGCCAGCAGCCAAGATCGAAAAGCGGGGAATACTCAAGAGACCCAGTACTTC